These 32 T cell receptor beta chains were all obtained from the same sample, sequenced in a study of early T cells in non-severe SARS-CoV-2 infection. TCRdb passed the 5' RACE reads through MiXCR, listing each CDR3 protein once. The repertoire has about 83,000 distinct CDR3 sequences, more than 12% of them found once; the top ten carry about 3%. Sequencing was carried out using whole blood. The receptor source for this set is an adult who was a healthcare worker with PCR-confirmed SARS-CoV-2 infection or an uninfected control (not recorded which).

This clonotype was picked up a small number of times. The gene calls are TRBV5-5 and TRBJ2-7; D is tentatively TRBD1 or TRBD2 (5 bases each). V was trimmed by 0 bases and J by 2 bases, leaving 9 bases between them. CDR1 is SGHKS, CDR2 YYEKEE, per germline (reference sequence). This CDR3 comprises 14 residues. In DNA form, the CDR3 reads TGTGCCAGCAGCTTGGCCCAGGGACCCTACGAGCAGTACTTC. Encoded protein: CASSLAQGPYEQYF.

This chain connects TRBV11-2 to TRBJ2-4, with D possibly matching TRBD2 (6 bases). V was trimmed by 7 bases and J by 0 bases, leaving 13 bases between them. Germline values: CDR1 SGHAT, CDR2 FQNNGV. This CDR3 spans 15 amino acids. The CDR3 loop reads CASKRRDLAKNIQYF. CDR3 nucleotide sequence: TGTGCCAGCAAACGGAGGGACTTAGCCAAAAACATTCAGTACTTC.

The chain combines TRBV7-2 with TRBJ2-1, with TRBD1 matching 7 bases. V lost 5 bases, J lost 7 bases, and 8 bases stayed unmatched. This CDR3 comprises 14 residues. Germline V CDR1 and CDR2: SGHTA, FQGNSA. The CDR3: CASSPWTGENEQFF. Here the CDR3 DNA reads TGTGCCAGCAGCCCATGGACAGGAGAGAATGAGCAGTTCTTC.

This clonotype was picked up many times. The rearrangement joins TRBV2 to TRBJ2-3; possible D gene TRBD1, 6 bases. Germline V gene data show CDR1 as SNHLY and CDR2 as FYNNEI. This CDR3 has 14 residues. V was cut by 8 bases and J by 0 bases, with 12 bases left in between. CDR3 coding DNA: TGTGCCAGCGACAGGCGGGTTAGCACAGATACGCAGTATTTT. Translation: CASDRRVSTDTQYF.

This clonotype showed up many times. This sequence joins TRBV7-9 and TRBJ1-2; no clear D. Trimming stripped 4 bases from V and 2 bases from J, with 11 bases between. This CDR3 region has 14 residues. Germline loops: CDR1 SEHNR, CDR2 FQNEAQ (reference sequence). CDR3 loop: CASSWRPTNYGYTF. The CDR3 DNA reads TGTGCCAGCAGCTGGAGACCTACAAACTATGGCTACACCTTC.

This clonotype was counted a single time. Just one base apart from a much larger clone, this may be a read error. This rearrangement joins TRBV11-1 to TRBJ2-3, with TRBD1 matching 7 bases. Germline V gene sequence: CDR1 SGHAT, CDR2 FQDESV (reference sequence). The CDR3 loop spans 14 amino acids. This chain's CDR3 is CASSRGQPTDTLYF. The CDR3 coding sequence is TGTGCCAGCAGCCGGGGACAGCCCACAGATACGCTGTATTTT.

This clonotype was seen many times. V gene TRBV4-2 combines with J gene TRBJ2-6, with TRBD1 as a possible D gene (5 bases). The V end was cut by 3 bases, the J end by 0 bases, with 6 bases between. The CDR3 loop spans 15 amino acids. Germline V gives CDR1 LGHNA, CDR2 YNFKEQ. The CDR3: CASSHDSSGANVLTF. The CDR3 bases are TGTGCCAGCAGCCACGACAGCTCTGGGGCCAACGTCCTGACTTTC.

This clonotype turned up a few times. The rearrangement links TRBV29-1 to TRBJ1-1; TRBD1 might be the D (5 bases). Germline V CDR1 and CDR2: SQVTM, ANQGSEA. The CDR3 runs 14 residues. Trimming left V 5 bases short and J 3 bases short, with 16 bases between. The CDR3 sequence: CSVLTVVRDTEAFF. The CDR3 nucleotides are TGCAGCGTTCTGACAGTTGTCAGGGACACTGAAGCTTTCTTT.

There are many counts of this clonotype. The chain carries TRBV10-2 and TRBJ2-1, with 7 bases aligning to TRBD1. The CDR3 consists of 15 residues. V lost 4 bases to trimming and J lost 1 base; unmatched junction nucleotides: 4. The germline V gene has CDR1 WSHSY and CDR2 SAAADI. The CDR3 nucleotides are TGCGCCAGCAGTGGGGGACAGCGTTCCTACAATGAGCAGTTCTTC. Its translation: CASSGGQRSYNEQFF.

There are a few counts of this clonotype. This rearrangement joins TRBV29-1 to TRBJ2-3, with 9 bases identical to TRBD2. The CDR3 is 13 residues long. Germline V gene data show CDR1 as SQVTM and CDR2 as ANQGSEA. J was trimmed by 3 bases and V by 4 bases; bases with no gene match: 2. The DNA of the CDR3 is TGCAGCGTTGTCGCGGGAGGGACAGATACGCAGTATTTT. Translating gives CSVVAGGTDTQYF.

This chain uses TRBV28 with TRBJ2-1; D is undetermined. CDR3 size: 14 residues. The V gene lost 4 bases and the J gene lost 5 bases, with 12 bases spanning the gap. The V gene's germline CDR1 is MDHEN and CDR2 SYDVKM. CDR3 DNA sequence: TGTGCCAGCAGTTCCCCTACCCACAACAATGAGCAGTTCTTC. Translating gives CASSSPTHNNEQFF. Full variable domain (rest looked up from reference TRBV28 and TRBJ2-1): DVKVTQSSRYLVKRTGEKVFLECVQDMDHENMFWYRQDPGLGLRLIYFSYDVKMKEKGDIPEGYSVSREKKERFSLILESASTNQTSMYLCASSSPTHNNEQFFGPGTRLTVL.

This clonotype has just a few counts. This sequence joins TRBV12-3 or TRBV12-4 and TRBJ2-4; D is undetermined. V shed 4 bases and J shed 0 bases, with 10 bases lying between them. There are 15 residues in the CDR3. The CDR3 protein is CASSSAGVAKNIQYF. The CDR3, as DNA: TGTGCCAGCAGTTCCGCAGGAGTAGCCAAAAACATTCAGTACTTC.

The CDR3 loop is CASSLQGRDSGANVLTF. CDR3 DNA sequence: TGTGCCAGCAGCCTACAGGGAAGGGACTCTGGGGCCAACGTCCTGACTTTC. The chain links TRBV6-6 to TRBJ2-6; perhaps TRBD1 as D (6 bases). Germline V lookup: CDR1 MNHNY, CDR2 SVGAGI (reference sequence). The V end was cut by 6 bases, the J end by 0 bases, with 15 bases between. The CDR3 extends over 17 amino acids.

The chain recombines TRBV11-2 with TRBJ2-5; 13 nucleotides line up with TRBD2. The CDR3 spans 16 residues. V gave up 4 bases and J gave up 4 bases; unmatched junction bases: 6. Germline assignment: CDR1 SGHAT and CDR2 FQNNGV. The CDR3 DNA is TGTGCCAGCAGCTCCTGGACTAGCGGGAGCTTAGAGACCCAGTACTTC. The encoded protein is CASSSWTSGSLETQYF. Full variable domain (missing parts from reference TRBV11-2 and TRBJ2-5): EAGVAQSPRYKIIEKRQSVAFWCNPISGHATLYWYQQILGQGPKLLIQFQNNGVVDDSQLPKDRFSAERLKGVDSTLKIQPAKLEDSAVYLCASSSWTSGSLETQYFGPGTRLLVL.

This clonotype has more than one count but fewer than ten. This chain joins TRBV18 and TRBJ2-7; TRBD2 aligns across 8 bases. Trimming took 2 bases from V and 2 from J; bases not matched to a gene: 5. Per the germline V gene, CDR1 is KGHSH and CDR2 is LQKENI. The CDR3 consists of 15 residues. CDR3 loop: CASSPTSGAAYEQYF. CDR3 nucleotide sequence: TGTGCCAGCTCACCAACTAGCGGTGCAGCCTACGAGCAGTACTTC.

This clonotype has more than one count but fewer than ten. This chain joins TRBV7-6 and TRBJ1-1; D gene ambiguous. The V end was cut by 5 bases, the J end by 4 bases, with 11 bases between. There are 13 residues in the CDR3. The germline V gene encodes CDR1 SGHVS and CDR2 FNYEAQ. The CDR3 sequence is CASSDTLGTEAFF. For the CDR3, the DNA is TGTGCCAGCAGCGACACATTGGGCACTGAAGCTTTCTTT.

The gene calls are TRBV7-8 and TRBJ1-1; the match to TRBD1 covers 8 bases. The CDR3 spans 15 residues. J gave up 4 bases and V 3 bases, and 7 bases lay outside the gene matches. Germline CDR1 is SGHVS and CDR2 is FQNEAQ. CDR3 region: CASSFSETGGTEAFF. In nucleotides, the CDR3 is TGTGCCAGCAGCTTCTCGGAAACAGGGGGCACTGAAGCTTTCTTT.

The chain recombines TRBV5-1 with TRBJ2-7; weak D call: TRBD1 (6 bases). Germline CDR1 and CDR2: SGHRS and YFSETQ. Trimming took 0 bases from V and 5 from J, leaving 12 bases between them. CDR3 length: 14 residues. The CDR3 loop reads CASSLGQATHEQYF. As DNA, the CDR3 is TGCGCCAGCAGCTTGGGACAGGCGACTCACGAGCAGTACTTC.

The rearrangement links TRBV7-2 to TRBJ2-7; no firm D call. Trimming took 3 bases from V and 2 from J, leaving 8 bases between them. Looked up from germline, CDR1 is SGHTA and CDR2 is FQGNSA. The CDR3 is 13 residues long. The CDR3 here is CASSFGVTYEQYF. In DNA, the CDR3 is TGTGCCAGCAGCTTTGGGGTAACCTACGAGCAGTACTTC. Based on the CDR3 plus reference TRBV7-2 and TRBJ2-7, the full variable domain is GAGVSQSPSNKVTEKGKDVELRCDPISGHTALYWYRQSLGQGLEFLIYFQGNSAPDKSGLPSDRFSAERTGGSVSTLTIQRTQQEDSAVYLCASSFGVTYEQYFGPGTRLTVT.

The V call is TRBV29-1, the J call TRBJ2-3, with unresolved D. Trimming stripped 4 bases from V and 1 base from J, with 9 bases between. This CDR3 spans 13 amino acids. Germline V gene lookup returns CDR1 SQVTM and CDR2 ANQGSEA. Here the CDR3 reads CSVVSARTDTQYF. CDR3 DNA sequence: TGCAGCGTTGTGTCGGCCCGCACAGATACGCAGTATTTT.

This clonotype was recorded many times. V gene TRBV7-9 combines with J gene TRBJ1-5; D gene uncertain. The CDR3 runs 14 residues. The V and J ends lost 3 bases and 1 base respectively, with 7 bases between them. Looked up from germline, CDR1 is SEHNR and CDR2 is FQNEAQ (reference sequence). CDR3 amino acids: CASSFPGSNQPQHF. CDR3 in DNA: TGTGCCAGCAGCTTTCCCGGGAGCAATCAGCCCCAGCATTTT.

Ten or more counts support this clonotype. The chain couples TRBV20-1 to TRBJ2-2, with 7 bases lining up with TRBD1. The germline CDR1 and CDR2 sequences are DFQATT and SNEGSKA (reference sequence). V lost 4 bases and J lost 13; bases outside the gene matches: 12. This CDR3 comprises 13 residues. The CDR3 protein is CSATGPGGKGLFF. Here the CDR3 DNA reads TGCAGTGCTACGGGCCCAGGGGGAAAAGGGCTGTTTTTT.

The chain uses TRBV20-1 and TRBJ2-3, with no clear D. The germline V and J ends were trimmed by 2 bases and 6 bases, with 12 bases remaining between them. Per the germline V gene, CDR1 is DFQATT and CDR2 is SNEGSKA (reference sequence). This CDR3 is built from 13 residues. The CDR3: CSARQPRLDTQYF. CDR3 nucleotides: TGCAGTGCTAGACAACCGCGCTTGGATACGCAGTATTTT.

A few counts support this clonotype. CDR3 loop: CASSLAPRIEQYF. The CDR3 DNA reads TGTGCCAGCAGCTTAGCCCCCCGTATCGAGCAGTACTTC. V is TRBV7-9 and J is TRBJ2-7; D ambiguous. Trimming left V 0 bases short and J 6 bases short, with 9 bases between. The CDR3 length is 13 residues. Germline lookup yields CDR1 SEHNR and CDR2 FQNEAQ (reference sequence).

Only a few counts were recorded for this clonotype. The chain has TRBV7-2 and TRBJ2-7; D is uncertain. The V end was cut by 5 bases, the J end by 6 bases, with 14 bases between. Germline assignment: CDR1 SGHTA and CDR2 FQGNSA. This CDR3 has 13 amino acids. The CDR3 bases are TGTGCCAGCAGCCCTCTGCCCCCCAGCGAGCAGTACTTC. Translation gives CASSPLPPSEQYF.

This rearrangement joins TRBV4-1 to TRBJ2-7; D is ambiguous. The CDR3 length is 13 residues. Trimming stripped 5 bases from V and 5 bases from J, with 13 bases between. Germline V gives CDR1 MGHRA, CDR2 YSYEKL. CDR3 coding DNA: TGCGCCAGCAGCTATGCAACCTTAGACGAGCAGTACTTC. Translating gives CASSYATLDEQYF.

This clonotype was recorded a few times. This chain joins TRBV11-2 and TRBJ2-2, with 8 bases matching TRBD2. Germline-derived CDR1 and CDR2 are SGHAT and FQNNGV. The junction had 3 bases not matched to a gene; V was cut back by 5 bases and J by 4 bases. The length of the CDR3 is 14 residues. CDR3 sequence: CASSPSGSTGELFF. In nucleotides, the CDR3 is TGTGCCAGCAGCCCGAGCGGGAGCACCGGGGAGCTGTTTTTT.

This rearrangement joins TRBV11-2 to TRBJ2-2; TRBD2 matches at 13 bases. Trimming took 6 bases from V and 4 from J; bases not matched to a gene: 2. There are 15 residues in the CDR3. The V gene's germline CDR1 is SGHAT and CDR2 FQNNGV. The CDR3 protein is CASRGTSGTTGELFF. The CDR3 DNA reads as TGTGCCAGCAGAGGGACTAGCGGGACCACCGGGGAGCTGTTTTTT.

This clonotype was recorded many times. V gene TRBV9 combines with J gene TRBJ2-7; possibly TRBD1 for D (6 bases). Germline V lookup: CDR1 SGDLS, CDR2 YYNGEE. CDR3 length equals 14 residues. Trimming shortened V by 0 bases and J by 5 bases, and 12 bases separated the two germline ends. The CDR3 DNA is TGTGCCAGCAGCGTAGCAGGGGCCAAAAACGAGCAGTACTTC. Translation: CASSVAGAKNEQYF. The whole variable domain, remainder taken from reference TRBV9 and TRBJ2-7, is DSGVTQTPKHLITATGQRVTLRCSPRSGDLSVYWYQQSLDQGLQFLIQYYNGEERAKGNILERFSAQQFPDLHSELNLSSLELGDSALYFCASSVAGAKNEQYFGPGTRLTVT.

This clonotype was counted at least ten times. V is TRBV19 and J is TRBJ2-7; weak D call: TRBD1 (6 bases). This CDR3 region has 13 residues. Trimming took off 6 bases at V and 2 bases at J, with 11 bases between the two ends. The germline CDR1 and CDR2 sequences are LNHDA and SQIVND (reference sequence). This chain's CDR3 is CASRGQGTYEQYF. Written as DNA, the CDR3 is TGTGCCAGTAGGGGTCAGGGGACCTACGAGCAGTACTTC.

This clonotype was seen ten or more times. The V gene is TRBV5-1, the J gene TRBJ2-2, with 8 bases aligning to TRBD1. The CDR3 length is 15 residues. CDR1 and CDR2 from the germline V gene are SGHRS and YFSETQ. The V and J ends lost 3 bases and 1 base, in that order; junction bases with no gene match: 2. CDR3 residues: CASSSTGENTGELFF. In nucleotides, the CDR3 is TGCGCCAGCAGCTCGACAGGGGAGAACACCGGGGAGCTGTTTTTT. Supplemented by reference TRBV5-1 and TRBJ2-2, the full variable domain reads KAGVTQTPRYLIKTRGQQVTLSCSPISGHRSVSWYQQTPGQGLQFLFEYFSETQRNKGNFPGRFSGRQFSNSRSEMNVSTLELGDSALYLCASSSTGENTGELFFGEGSRLTVL.

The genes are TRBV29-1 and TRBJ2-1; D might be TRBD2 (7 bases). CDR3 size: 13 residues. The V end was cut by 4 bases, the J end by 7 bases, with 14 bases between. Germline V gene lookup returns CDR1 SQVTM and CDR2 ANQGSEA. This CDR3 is CSVVGGRGNEQFF. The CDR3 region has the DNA TGCAGCGTTGTGGGAGGGAGGGGGAATGAGCAGTTCTTC.